Below are 18 T cell receptor beta chains sequenced from a single sample in a study of T cells after somatic rescue of genetic block. Using immunoSEQ multiplex PCR, the repertoire was profiled, and TCRdb retains in-frame clones only, with some absent. Altogether about 68,000 clones are present, under 95% being singletons, with the ten largest covering 2.9%. Sequenced sample: peripheral blood mononuclear cells (PBMCs). The origin of the receptors is a middle-aged man.

Only one count was recorded for this clone. This sequence joins TRBV2 and TRBJ2-1; D remains unclear. V was shortened by 1 base and J by 4 bases, with 11 bases between the two germline ends. This CDR3 is 15 amino acids long. Germline V CDR1 and CDR2: SNHLY, FYNNEI. In DNA form, the CDR3 reads TGTGCCAGCAGTGAAGAGTCACCACGATACAATGAGCAGTTCTTC. Amino acids: CASSEESPRYNEQFF.

The CDR3 DNA follows: TGTGCCAGCATATGTGGGACCCGAAATAATCAGCCCCAGCATTTT. Translation: CASICGTRNNQPQHF. The V gene is TRBV6-4, the J gene TRBJ1-5, with D maybe TRBD1 (5 bases). V was pared by 7 bases and J by 4 bases, with 17 bases between. Germline CDR1 MRHNA, CDR2 SNTAGT. The CDR3 sequence is 15 residues long.

This clone was counted once. This rearrangement joins TRBV5-6 to TRBJ1-6, with TRBD1 matching over 7 bases. The germline V gene has CDR1 SGHDT and CDR2 YYEEEE. The length of the CDR3 is 15 residues. Germline trimming cut 0 bases from V and 8 bases from J; bases unmatched to any gene: 5. The DNA of the CDR3 is TGTGCCAGCAGCTTGGTGGGGACAGACTATTCACCCCTCCACTTT. Translating gives CASSLVGTDYSPLHF.

This chain connects TRBV5-1 to TRBJ1-2; possibly TRBD1 for D (6 bases). V was shortened by 0 bases and J by 4 bases, with 10 bases between the two germline ends. CDR1 and CDR2 from the germline V gene are SGHRS and YFSETQ. The CDR3 has 14 amino acids. The CDR3 region has the DNA TGCGCCAGCAGCTTGGAGGACAGCCCCTATGGCTACACCTTC. Its protein product is CASSLEDSPYGYTF. The full variable domain, completed using reference TRBV5-1 and TRBJ1-2, is KAGVTQTPRYLIKTRGQQVTLSCSPISGHRSVSWYQQTPGQGLQFLFEYFSETQRNKGNFPGRFSGRQFSNSRSEMNVSTLELGDSALYLCASSLEDSPYGYTFGSGTRLTVV.

This chain uses TRBV19 with TRBJ2-7; perhaps TRBD2 as D (6 bases). Germline V CDR1 and CDR2: LNHDA, SQIVND (reference sequence). The CDR3 runs to 14 residues. Deletions cut 5 bases from V and 2 bases from J, with 13 bases between. CDR3 nucleotides: TGTGCCAGTAGTGTGAGGGAGGATCCCTACGAGCAGTACTTC. Translation gives CASSVREDPYEQYF.

V and J are TRBV7-2 and TRBJ2-5; 7 bases align to TRBD1. Germline V gives CDR1 SGHTA, CDR2 FQGNSA. This CDR3 comprises 14 residues. The ends lost 5 bases at V and 1 base at J; junction bases unmatched: 4. CDR3 in DNA: TGTGCCAGCAGCACCGGGGACAGCCAAGAGACCCAGTACTTC. Protein product: CASSTGDSQETQYF.

The V call is TRBV9, the J call TRBJ2-1; 11 bases agree with TRBD2. CDR3 length: 16 amino acids. The V and J ends lost 0 bases and 3 bases, in that order; junction bases with no gene match: 2. In germline, CDR1 is SGDLS, CDR2 YYNGEE. The CDR3 nucleotides are TGTGCCAGCAGCGTAGCTAGCGGGGGGTACTACAATGAGCAGTTCTTC. Its protein product is CASSVASGGYYNEQFF.

This chain joins TRBV6-1 and TRBJ1-4, with D unresolved. This CDR3 region has 14 residues. Germline V CDR1 and CDR2: MNHNS, SASEGT. Trimming removed 6 bases from V and 4 bases from J, with 12 bases in between. Here the CDR3 reads CASSLPELNEKLFF. CDR3 sequence (DNA): TGTGCCAGCAGCCTCCCGGAGCTTAATGAAAAACTGTTTTTT.

The chain combines TRBV2 with TRBJ1-2; no clear D. Germline V gene sequence: CDR1 SNHLY, CDR2 FYNNEI. V was clipped by 0 bases and J by 2 bases, with 7 bases between them. CDR3 size: 14 residues. Here the CDR3 reads CASSEALLNYGYTF. CDR3 bases: TGTGCCAGCAGTGAAGCGCTTCTCAACTATGGCTACACCTTC.

The chain carries TRBV6-6 and TRBJ2-1; no firm D call. Germline CDR1 and CDR2: MNHNY and SVGAGI (reference sequence). Trimming removed 2 bases at V and 5 bases at J, with 10 bases between. There are 14 residues in the CDR3. CDR3 loop: CASSYGRTHNEQFF. CDR3 DNA sequence: TGTGCCAGCAGTTACGGGCGAACTCACAATGAGCAGTTCTTC.

The chain joins TRBV7-8 to TRBJ1-3, with D maybe TRBD1 (6 bases). This CDR3 has 12 amino acids. CDR1 and CDR2 from the germline V gene are SGHVS and FQNEAQ. V lost 5 bases and J lost 7, with 9 bases in between. The CDR3 loop is CASSLGGNTIYF. CDR3 bases: TGTGCCAGCAGCCTAGGGGGTAACACCATATATTTT.

The chain has TRBV19 and TRBJ2-7, with 7 bases aligning to TRBD2. This CDR3 has 16 residues. CDR1 is LNHDA and CDR2 is SQIVND in the germline V gene (reference sequence). V gave up 5 bases and J gave up 1 base; unmatched junction bases: 11. In DNA, the CDR3 is TGTGCCAGTAGTGTCACGCGGACTAGAGGGTCCTACGAGCAGTACTTC. Its protein is CASSVTRTRGSYEQYF.

The chain is built from TRBV6-1 and TRBJ1-1; D gene uncertain. The CDR3 runs 14 residues. Trimming shortened V by 0 bases and J by 3 bases, and 8 bases separated the two germline ends. Looked up from germline, CDR1 is MNHNS and CDR2 is SASEGT. The CDR3 reads CASSEALGDTEAFF. The CDR3 DNA follows: TGTGCCAGCAGTGAAGCGCTAGGAGACACTGAAGCTTTCTTT.

The V and J genes are TRBV5-1 and TRBJ2-3; D ambiguous. The CDR3 spans 11 residues. The germline gives CDR1 SGHRS, CDR2 YFSETQ. The V end was cut by 4 bases, the J end by 6 bases, with 6 bases between. The CDR3 loop reads CASSLVDTQYF. The CDR3 DNA reads as TGCGCCAGCAGCCTGGTGGATACGCAGTATTTT.

The rearrangement uses TRBV25-1 and TRBJ1-4; weak D call: TRBD1 (6 bases). Germline V gene lookup returns CDR1 MGHDK and CDR2 SYGVNS. Trimming took off 4 bases at V and 5 bases at J, with 8 bases between the two ends. The length of the CDR3 is 13 residues. Written as DNA, the CDR3 is TGTGCCAGCAGTGTAGGGGGGAATGAAAAACTGTTTTTT. Translation gives CASSVGGNEKLFF.

V and J are TRBV30 and TRBJ2-7; the match to TRBD2 covers 7 bases. The ends lost 3 bases at V and 4 bases at J; junction bases unmatched: 6. The CDR3 loop spans 13 amino acids. CDR1 and CDR2 from the germline V gene are GTSNPN and SVGIG (reference sequence). DNA for the CDR3: TGTGCCTGGAGCGTTCAGCGGGGATACGAGCAGTACTTC. As protein: CAWSVQRGYEQYF.

This chain joins TRBV30 and TRBJ2-3, with 11 bases fitting TRBD1. Per germline, CDR1 GTSNPN and CDR2 SVGIG (reference sequence). V dropped 4 bases and J dropped 2; count of bases not matched to a gene: 8. CDR3 length: 16 amino acids. The CDR3 DNA follows: TGTGCCTGGACCTCCGGGACAGGGGGTTACACAGATACGCAGTATTTT. Its translation: CAWTSGTGGYTDTQYF.

This clone occurred once. V is TRBV9 and J is TRBJ2-5, with 7 bases that match TRBD2. The germline CDR1 and CDR2 sequences are SGDLS and YYNGEE. V was clipped by 3 bases and J by 5 bases; unmatched bases: 13. The length of the CDR3 is 16 residues. The DNA for the CDR3 is TGTGCCAGCAGCGCAGTAGCGGGCCCCCGGCTGGAGACCCAGTACTTC. It encodes CASSAVAGPRLETQYF.